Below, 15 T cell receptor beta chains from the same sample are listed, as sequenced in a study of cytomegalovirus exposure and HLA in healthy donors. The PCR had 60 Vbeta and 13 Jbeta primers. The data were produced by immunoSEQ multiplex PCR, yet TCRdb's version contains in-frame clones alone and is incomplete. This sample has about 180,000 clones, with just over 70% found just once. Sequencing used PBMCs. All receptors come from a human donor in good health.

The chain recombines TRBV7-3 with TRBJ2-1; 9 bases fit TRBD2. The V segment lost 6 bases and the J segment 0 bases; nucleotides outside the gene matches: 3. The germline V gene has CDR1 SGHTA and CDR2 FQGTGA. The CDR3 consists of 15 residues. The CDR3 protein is CASRLAGDSYNEQFF. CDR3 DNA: TGTGCCAGCAGGTTAGCGGGGGACTCCTACAATGAGCAGTTCTTC.

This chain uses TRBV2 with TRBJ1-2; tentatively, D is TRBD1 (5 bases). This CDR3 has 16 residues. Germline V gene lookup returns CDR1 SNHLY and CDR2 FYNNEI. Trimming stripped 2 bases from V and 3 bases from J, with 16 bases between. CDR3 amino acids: CASSERSGGSHYGYTF. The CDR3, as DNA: TGTGCCAGCAGTGAACGATCGGGGGGGAGCCACTATGGCTACACCTTC.

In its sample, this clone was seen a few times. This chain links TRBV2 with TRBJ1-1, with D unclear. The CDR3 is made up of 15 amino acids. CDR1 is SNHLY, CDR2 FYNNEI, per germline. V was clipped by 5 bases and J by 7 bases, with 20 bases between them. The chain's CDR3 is CASSPRLGSKVEAFF. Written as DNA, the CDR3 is TGTGCCAGCAGTCCCCGTTTGGGCAGTAAGGTTGAAGCTTTCTTT.

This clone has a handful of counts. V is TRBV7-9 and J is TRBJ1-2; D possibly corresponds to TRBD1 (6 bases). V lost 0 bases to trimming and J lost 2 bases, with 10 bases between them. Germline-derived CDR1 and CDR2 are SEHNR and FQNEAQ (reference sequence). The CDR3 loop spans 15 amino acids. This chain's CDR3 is CASSLAQGTNYGYTF. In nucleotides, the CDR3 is TGTGCCAGCAGCTTAGCGCAGGGGACGAACTATGGCTACACCTTC.

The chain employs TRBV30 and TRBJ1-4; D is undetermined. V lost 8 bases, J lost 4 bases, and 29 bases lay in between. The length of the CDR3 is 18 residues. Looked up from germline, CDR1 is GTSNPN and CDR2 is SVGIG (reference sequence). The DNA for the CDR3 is TGTGCCGTAATAATATTCAGTGGACTAGCCCTGGGTAATGAAAAACTGTTTTTT. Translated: CAVIIFSGLALGNEKLFF.

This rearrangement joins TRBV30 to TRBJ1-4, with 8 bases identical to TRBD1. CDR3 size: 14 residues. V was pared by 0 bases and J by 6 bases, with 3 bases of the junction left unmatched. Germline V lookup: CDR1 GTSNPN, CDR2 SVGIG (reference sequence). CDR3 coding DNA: TGTGCCTGGAGTGTTTCAGGGGGCGATGAAAAACTGTTTTTT. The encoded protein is CAWSVSGGDEKLFF.

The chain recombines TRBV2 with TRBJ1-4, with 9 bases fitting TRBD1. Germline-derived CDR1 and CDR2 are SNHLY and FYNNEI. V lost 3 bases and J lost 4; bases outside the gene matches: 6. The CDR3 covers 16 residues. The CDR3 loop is CASSERDRAYNEKLFF. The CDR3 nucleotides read TGTGCCAGCAGTGAGCGGGACAGGGCTTATAATGAAAAACTGTTTTTT.

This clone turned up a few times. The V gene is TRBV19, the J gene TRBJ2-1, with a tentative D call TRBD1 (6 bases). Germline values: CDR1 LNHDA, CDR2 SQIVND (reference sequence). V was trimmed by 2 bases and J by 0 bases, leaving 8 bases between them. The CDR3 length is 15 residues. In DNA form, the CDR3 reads TGTGCCAGTAGTATACAGGGGAACTCCTACAATGAGCAGTTCTTC. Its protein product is CASSIQGNSYNEQFF.

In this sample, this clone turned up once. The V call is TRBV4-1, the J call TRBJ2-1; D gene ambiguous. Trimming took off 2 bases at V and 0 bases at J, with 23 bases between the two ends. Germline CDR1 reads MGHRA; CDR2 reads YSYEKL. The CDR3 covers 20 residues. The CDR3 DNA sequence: TGCGCCAGCAGCCAATATTGGGTTAATATCGCGGAACCCTCCTACAATGAGCAGTTCTTC. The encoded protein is CASSQYWVNIAEPSYNEQFF.

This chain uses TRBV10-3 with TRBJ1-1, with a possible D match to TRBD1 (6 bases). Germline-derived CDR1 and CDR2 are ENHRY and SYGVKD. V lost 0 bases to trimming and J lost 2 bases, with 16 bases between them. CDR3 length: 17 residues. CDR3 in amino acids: CAISESTGTQFNTEAFF. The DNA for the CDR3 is TGTGCCATCAGTGAGTCGACAGGTACCCAGTTCAACACTGAAGCTTTCTTT.

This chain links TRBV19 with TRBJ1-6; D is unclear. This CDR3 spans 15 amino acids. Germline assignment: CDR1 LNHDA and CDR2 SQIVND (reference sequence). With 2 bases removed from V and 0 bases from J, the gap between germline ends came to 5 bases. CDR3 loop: CASSIRSSYNSPLHF. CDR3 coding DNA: TGTGCCAGTAGTATAAGGAGCTCCTATAATTCACCCCTCCACTTT.

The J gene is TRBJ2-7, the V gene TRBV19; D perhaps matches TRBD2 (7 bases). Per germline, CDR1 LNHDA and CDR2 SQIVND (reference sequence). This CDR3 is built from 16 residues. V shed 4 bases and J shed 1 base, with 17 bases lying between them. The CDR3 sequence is CASSNRGALISYEQYF. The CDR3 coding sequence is TGTGCCAGTAGTAACCGGGGGGCCCTAATTTCCTACGAGCAGTACTTC.

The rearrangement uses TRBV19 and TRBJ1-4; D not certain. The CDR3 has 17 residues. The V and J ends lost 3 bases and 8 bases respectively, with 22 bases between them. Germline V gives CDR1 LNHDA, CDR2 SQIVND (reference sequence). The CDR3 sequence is CASSMRLGDYLSEKLFF. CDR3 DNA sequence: TGTGCCAGTAGTATGCGGCTTGGTGACTATCTCAGCGAAAAACTGTTTTTT.

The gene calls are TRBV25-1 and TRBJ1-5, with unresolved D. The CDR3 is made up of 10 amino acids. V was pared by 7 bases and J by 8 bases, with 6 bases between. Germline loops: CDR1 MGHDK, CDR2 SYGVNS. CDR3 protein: CASTEKPQHF. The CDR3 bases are TGTGCCAGCACCGAGAAGCCCCAGCATTTT. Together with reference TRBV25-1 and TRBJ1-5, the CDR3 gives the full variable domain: EADIYQTPRYLVIGTGKKITLECSQTMGHDKMYWYQQDPGMELHLIHYSYGVNSTEKGDLSSESTVSRIRTEHFPLTLESARPSHTSQYLCASTEKPQHFGDGTRLSIL.

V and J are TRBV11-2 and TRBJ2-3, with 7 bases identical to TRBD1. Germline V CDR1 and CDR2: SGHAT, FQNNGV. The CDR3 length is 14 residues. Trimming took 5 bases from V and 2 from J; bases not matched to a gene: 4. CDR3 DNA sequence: TGTGCCAGCAGCCTAGGGACAGCCACAGATACGCAGTATTTT. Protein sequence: CASSLGTATDTQYF.